What follows are 32 T cell receptor beta chains derived from one specimen sequenced in a study of T cells after yellow fever vaccination. One entry per CDR3 protein results from TCRdb running MiXCR on the 5' RACE reads. The sample yields 400,000 to 650,000 distinct CDR3 sequences, roughly 22% seen once. The specimen comprised PBMCs, sampled around 3 weeks after the first yellow fever vaccination. All receptors derive from a man younger than 35 who received the YFV17D yellow fever vaccine.

The chain links TRBV18 to TRBJ2-7, with D perhaps TRBD1 (6 bases). Germline V lookup: CDR1 KGHSH, CDR2 LQKENI. Deletions cut 6 bases from V and 0 bases from J, with 12 bases between. The CDR3 contains 14 residues. Written as DNA, the CDR3 is TGTGCCAGCTCTCAAGCACAGGGCTCCTACGAGCAGTACTTC. This codes for CASSQAQGSYEQYF.

In this sample, this clonotype turned up a few times. The chain uses TRBV7-2 and TRBJ2-5, with 7 bases aligning to TRBD1. The CDR3 has 15 residues. Germline values: CDR1 SGHTA, CDR2 FQGNSA. J lost 3 bases, V lost 1 base, and 5 bases had no gene match. This chain's CDR3 is CASSLGQGVEETQYF. For the CDR3, the DNA is TGTGCCAGCAGCTTAGGGCAGGGGGTAGAAGAGACCCAGTACTTC. Filled out from reference TRBV7-2 and TRBJ2-5, the complete variable domain reads GAGVSQSPSNKVTEKGKDVELRCDPISGHTALYWYRQSLGQGLEFLIYFQGNSAPDKSGLPSDRFSAERTGGSVSTLTIQRTQQEDSAVYLCASSLGQGVEETQYFGPGTRLLVL.

The J gene is TRBJ1-2, the V gene TRBV9; D call uncertain. The CDR3 is made up of 14 amino acids. Germline CDR1 is SGDLS and CDR2 is YYNGEE. V shed 7 bases and J shed 4 bases, with 17 bases lying between them. The CDR3 DNA follows: TGTGCCAGCGGTGACGGGCGATACTTCTATGGCTACACCTTC. Translation: CASGDGRYFYGYTF. The full variable domain, its missing parts supplied by reference TRBV9 and TRBJ1-2, is DSGVTQTPKHLITATGQRVTLRCSPRSGDLSVYWYQQSLDQGLQFLIQYYNGEERAKGNILERFSAQQFPDLHSELNLSSLELGDSALYFCASGDGRYFYGYTFGSGTRLTVV.

This clonotype has a handful of counts. CDR3 loop: CAISQRGAQETQYF. CDR3 DNA: TGTGCCATCAGCCAGCGGGGGGCTCAAGAGACCCAGTACTTC. The chain recombines TRBV10-3 with TRBJ2-5, with 9 bases fitting TRBD2. Germline V lookup: CDR1 ENHRY, CDR2 SYGVKD. V was pared by 6 bases and J by 2 bases, with 4 bases of the junction left unmatched. The CDR3 is 14 amino acids.

This clonotype was detected only a few times. V usage is TRBV27 and J usage is TRBJ1-2; 8 bases are shared with TRBD1. The germline V gene encodes CDR1 MNHEY and CDR2 SMNVEV (reference sequence). The V and J ends lost 5 bases and 8 bases, in that order; junction bases with no gene match: 10. This CDR3 has 14 residues. For the CDR3, the DNA is TGTGCCAGCAGTCCCCGGACAGGGTTTGAGGGCTACACCTTC. Its translation: CASSPRTGFEGYTF.

The sample holds a few counts of this clonotype. V gene TRBV10-1 combines with J gene TRBJ2-2, with a tentative D call TRBD1 (6 bases). Between the trimmed V and J ends, which lost 5 bases and 7 bases, there was a span of 14 bases. The CDR3 spans 14 residues. Looked up from germline, CDR1 is WNHNN and CDR2 is SYGVQD (reference sequence). The CDR3 is CASSSSGVNGELFF. DNA of the CDR3: TGCGCCAGCAGTTCGTCAGGGGTGAACGGGGAGCTGTTTTTT.

This clonotype was seen more than once but under ten times. This rearrangement joins TRBV10-3 to TRBJ2-5; tentatively, D is TRBD2 (5 bases). V shed 0 bases and J shed 5 bases, with 13 bases lying between them. The CDR3 is 15 residues long. Germline V gene sequence: CDR1 ENHRY, CDR2 SYGVKD. Here the CDR3 DNA reads TGTGCCATCAGTGAGTCGGGCAGGTCGGGGGAGACCCAGTACTTC. This translates into CAISESGRSGETQYF.

There are a few counts of this clonotype. The chain links TRBV9 to TRBJ2-1; TRBD2 matches at 10 bases. The CDR3 totals 18 residues. V dropped 5 bases and J dropped 5; count of bases not matched to a gene: 16. CDR1 is SGDLS, CDR2 YYNGEE, per germline. The CDR3 DNA follows: TGTGCCAGCAGTGAACCTTCGGCCCTAGCGGGGGCTAACAATGAGCAGTTCTTC. Residues: CASSEPSALAGANNEQFF.

V and J are TRBV27 and TRBJ2-1; weak D call: TRBD2 (5 bases). CDR1 is MNHEY, CDR2 SMNVEV, per germline (reference sequence). The CDR3 contains 14 residues. V lost 3 bases and J 10 bases, leaving 16 bases between the germline ends. This CDR3 is CASSLAGGFGEQFF. CDR3 nucleotide sequence: TGTGCCAGCAGTTTGGCAGGAGGATTTGGCGAGCAGTTCTTC.

The genes are TRBV7-6 and TRBJ2-3, with TRBD2 matching over 9 bases. Germline V gene data show CDR1 as SGHVS and CDR2 as FNYEAQ. J was trimmed by 4 bases and V by 0 bases; bases with no gene match: 14. This CDR3 is built from 19 residues. The CDR3 bases are TGTGCCAGCAGCTTAGCCCGGTGGGGGCGGGGGGGCCGCGCAGATACGCAGTATTTT. Its protein product is CASSLARWGRGGRADTQYF.

This clonotype was seen a handful of times. The J gene is TRBJ2-2, the V gene TRBV4-1; D possibly corresponds to TRBD1 (5 bases). CDR1 and CDR2 (germline): MGHRA, YSYEKL. The CDR3 contains 16 residues. Trimming pared 1 base from V and 3 bases from J, leaving 12 bases between. Here the CDR3 DNA reads TGCGCCAGCAGCCAAGTGTTCAGGGTGGACACCGGGGAGCTGTTTTTT. This gives the protein CASSQVFRVDTGELFF.

The rearrangement uses TRBV4-2 and TRBJ2-5; D unclear. Trimming pared 2 bases from V and 3 bases from J, leaving 4 bases between. From germline, CDR1 is LGHNA and CDR2 YNFKEQ. The CDR3 runs 12 residues. The CDR3 loop is CASSQPKETQYF. The CDR3 bases are TGTGCCAGCAGCCAACCCAAAGAGACCCAGTACTTC.

A few counts support this clonotype. The V gene is TRBV7-6, the J gene TRBJ2-3; D perhaps matches TRBD2 (6 bases). V lost 5 bases to trimming and J lost 3 bases, with 12 bases between them. Germline V gene sequence: CDR1 SGHVS, CDR2 FNYEAQ. This CDR3 region has 14 residues. The CDR3 sequence: CASSLMTRTDTQYF. The CDR3 coding sequence is TGTGCCAGCAGCCTTATGACTAGAACAGATACGCAGTATTTT. Full variable domain (outside the CDR3, taken from reference TRBV7-6 and TRBJ2-3): GAGVSQSPRYKVTKRGQDVALRCDPISGHVSLYWYRQALGQGPEFLTYFNYEAQQDKSGLPNDRFSAERPEGSISTLTIQRTEQRDSAMYRCASSLMTRTDTQYFGPGTRLTVL.

The V call is TRBV4-3, the J call TRBJ1-2; weak D call: TRBD1 (5 bases). Germline V gene sequence: CDR1 LGHNA, CDR2 YSLEER. Trimming took 1 base from V and 8 from J, leaving 17 bases between them. CDR3 length: 15 residues. CDR3 sequence: CASSQGGTPTLGYTF. In nucleotides, the CDR3 is TGCGCCAGCAGCCAAGGTGGGACCCCCACTCTCGGCTACACCTTC.

The chain links TRBV12-3 or TRBV12-4 to TRBJ2-5; 8 positions agree with TRBD1. The CDR3 contains 18 residues. The J segment lost 2 bases and the V segment lost 1 base, leaving 12 bases of the junction unmatched. CDR3: CASSLVGGGTGDQETQYF. The CDR3 coding sequence is TGTGCCAGCAGTTTAGTCGGTGGAGGGACAGGAGATCAAGAGACCCAGTACTTC.

This rearrangement joins TRBV11-2 to TRBJ2-1; D possibly corresponds to TRBD2 (6 bases). Germline V lookup: CDR1 SGHAT, CDR2 FQNNGV. CDR3 length equals 14 residues. Trimming pared 6 bases from V and 9 bases from J, leaving 18 bases between. CDR3 sequence reads: CASRAGGSSGEQFF. CDR3 nucleotides: TGTGCCAGCAGGGCTGGGGGGTCGAGTGGTGAGCAGTTCTTC.

V usage is TRBV4-1 and J usage is TRBJ1-5; a possible D gene is TRBD1 (5 bases). This CDR3 region has 15 residues. Deletions cut 5 bases from V and 0 bases from J, with 11 bases between. The germline gives CDR1 MGHRA, CDR2 YSYEKL. CDR3 sequence: CASSAQENSNQPQHF. CDR3 bases: TGCGCCAGCAGCGCACAGGAAAATAGCAATCAGCCCCAGCATTTT.

The chain links TRBV29-1 to TRBJ2-7, with TRBD1 identical over 11 bases. The germline V gene encodes CDR1 SQVTM and CDR2 ANQGSEA. V lost 2 bases to trimming and J lost 7 bases; unmatched junction nucleotides: 13. This CDR3 contains 16 residues. The CDR3 region is CSVENRTGQGAGEQYF. CDR3 bases: TGCAGCGTTGAAAACCGAACCGGACAGGGGGCAGGAGAGCAGTACTTC.

The genes are TRBV10-3 and TRBJ1-5; D is perhaps TRBD1 (5 bases). Germline V gene sequence: CDR1 ENHRY, CDR2 SYGVKD. The CDR3 is 14 residues long. V shed 2 bases and J shed 4 bases, with 9 bases lying between them. The CDR3 is CAISEPGNNQPQHF. As DNA, the CDR3 is TGTGCCATCAGTGAGCCAGGGAATAATCAGCCCCAGCATTTT.

The V gene is TRBV5-6, the J gene TRBJ2-3; perhaps TRBD1 as D (6 bases). CDR3 length: 17 amino acids. Germline CDR1 SGHDT, CDR2 YYEEEE. V shed 0 bases and J shed 0 bases, with 14 bases lying between them. CDR3 region: CASSLVRGTTSTDTQYF. CDR3 sequence (DNA): TGTGCCAGCAGCTTGGTGAGGGGGACGACTAGCACAGATACGCAGTATTTT.

The table lists this clonotype with many counts. The V and J genes are TRBV7-2 and TRBJ2-7; 7 positions match TRBD2. Germline CDR1 SGHTA, CDR2 FQGNSA. The CDR3 is 16 amino acids. CDR3 bases: TGTGCCAGCAGCTTAGATAGTGGATTCTCTAGCGGCTCTCTCACAGTC. Its translation is CASSLDSGFSSGSLTV.

J is TRBJ1-2 and V is TRBV6-5; maybe TRBD1 (6 bases). The CDR3 has 13 amino acids. Trimming cost V 4 bases and J 8 bases, with 14 bases left between them. From germline, CDR1 is MNHEY and CDR2 SVGAGI. In DNA, the CDR3 is TGTGCCAGCAGTTTGGCAGGGGCATTGGGCTACACCTTC. It specifies CASSLAGALGYTF.

This clonotype was found a few times. This chain connects TRBV2 to TRBJ2-3; D gene unclear. Germline CDR1 SNHLY, CDR2 FYNNEI. The V end lost 1 base, the J end lost 0 bases, and 8 bases lay between the germline ends. The length of the CDR3 is 15 residues. CDR3 sequence (DNA): TGTGCCAGCAGTGAAGTGGAATCTAGCACAGATACGCAGTATTTT. It is translated as CASSEVESSTDTQYF.

This clonotype was picked up a small number of times. Here the CDR3 reads CASSPDRAVSYEQYF. The CDR3 DNA reads as TGTGCCAGCTCACCCGACAGGGCGGTATCCTACGAGCAGTACTTC. The chain links TRBV18 to TRBJ2-7; TRBD1 matches 7 bases. From germline, CDR1 is KGHSH and CDR2 LQKENI. V shed 3 bases, J shed 1 base, and the junction held 6 bases outside the gene matches. This CDR3 spans 15 amino acids.

The chain joins TRBV25-1 to TRBJ2-1; TRBD1 agrees at 10 bases. Germline V gives CDR1 MGHDK, CDR2 SYGVNS. There are 14 residues in the CDR3. V dropped 5 bases and J dropped 9; count of bases not matched to a gene: 7. The CDR3 region is CASSPRGQGVEQFF. The CDR3 nucleotides read TGTGCCAGCAGTCCCCGAGGACAGGGGGTTGAGCAGTTCTTC.

This clonotype was counted only a few times. The rearrangement uses TRBV7-2 and TRBJ2-5; possible D gene TRBD2, 5 bases. V dropped 1 base and J dropped 6 bases, with 15 bases sitting between them. From germline, CDR1 is SGHTA and CDR2 FQGNSA. The CDR3 sequence is 15 residues long. The chain's CDR3 is CASSLETNERKTQYF. CDR3 DNA: TGTGCCAGCAGCTTAGAGACTAACGAAAGAAAGACCCAGTACTTC.

This clonotype appeared many times. This chain joins TRBV7-2 and TRBJ2-5, with D hard to call. The CDR3 loop spans 14 amino acids. V lost 2 bases to trimming and J lost 7 bases, with 14 bases between them. Looked up from germline, CDR1 is SGHTA and CDR2 is FQGNSA. CDR3 protein: CASSLSGVMGTQYF. The CDR3 nucleotides read TGTGCCAGCAGCTTATCTGGGGTGATGGGGACCCAGTACTTC.

The chain uses TRBV7-2 and TRBJ1-6; 7 nucleotides align to TRBD1. Trimming cost V 6 bases and J 5 bases; bases outside gene matches: 7. This CDR3 has 15 residues. Germline CDR1 SGHTA, CDR2 FQGNSA. The DNA of the CDR3 is TGTGCCAGCAGTATAATGACAGGGAATAATTCACCCCTCCACTTT. Translated, it gives CASSIMTGNNSPLHF.

This clonotype was seen a handful of times. V usage is TRBV5-6 and J usage is TRBJ2-7; no clear D. The length of the CDR3 is 14 residues. Germline V gives CDR1 SGHDT, CDR2 YYEEEE. With 1 base removed from V and 6 bases from J, the gap between germline ends came to 14 bases. DNA of the CDR3: TGTGCCAGCAGCTTGTCCAGGCTTCCGGGCGAGCAGTACGTC. Translating gives CASSLSRLPGEQYV.

This clonotype was counted a few times. This chain joins TRBV5-1 and TRBJ2-6; weak D call: TRBD2 (5 bases). V lost 5 bases and J lost 0, with 12 bases in between. The CDR3 contains 16 residues. Germline lookup yields CDR1 SGHRS and CDR2 YFSETQ. In nucleotides, the CDR3 is TGCGCCAGCAGGAGGGAACAGTACTCTGGGGCCAACGTCCTGACTTTC. Protein sequence: CASRREQYSGANVLTF.

The J gene is TRBJ1-5, the V gene TRBV28; D possibly corresponds to TRBD1 (5 bases). The V gene's germline CDR1 is MDHEN and CDR2 SYDVKM. Trimming removed 5 bases from V and 4 bases from J, with 12 bases in between. This CDR3 spans 14 amino acids. DNA for the CDR3: TGTGCCAGCAGTCCCCCGACAGAGAATCAGCCCCAGCATTTT. This sequence encodes CASSPPTENQPQHF.

This clonotype was seen only a few times. The chain carries TRBV12-3 or TRBV12-4 and TRBJ1-1; 7 bases line up with TRBD1. Trimming removed 3 bases from V and 10 bases from J; junction bases left unmatched: 11. The CDR3 length is 14 residues. CDR3 region: CASSFIGGPLGAFF. CDR3 sequence (DNA): TGTGCCAGCAGTTTCATAGGGGGCCCCCTGGGAGCTTTCTTT.